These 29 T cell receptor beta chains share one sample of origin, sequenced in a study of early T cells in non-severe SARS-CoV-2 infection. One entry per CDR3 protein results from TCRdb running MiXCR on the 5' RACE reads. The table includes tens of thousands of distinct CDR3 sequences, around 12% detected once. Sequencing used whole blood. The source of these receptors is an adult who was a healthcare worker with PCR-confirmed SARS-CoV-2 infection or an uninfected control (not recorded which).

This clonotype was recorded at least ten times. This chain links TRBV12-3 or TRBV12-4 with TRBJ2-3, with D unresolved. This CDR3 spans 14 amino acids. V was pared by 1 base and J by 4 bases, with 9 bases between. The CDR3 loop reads CASSLEYGSDTQYF. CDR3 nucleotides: TGTGCCAGCAGTTTAGAATATGGGTCAGATACGCAGTATTTT.

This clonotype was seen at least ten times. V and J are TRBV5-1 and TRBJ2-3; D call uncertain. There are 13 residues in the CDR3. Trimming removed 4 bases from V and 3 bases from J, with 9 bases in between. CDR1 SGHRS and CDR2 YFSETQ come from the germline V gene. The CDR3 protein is CASSIHPTDTQYF. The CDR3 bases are TGCGCCAGCAGCATCCACCCAACAGATACGCAGTATTTT.

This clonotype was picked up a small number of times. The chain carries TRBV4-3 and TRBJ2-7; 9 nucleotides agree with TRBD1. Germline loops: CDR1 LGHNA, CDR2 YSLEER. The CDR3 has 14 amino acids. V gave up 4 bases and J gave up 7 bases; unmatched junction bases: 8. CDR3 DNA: TGCGCCAGCAGCCGCAAGGCCGGGACAGGGGAGCAGTACTTC. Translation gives CASSRKAGTGEQYF.

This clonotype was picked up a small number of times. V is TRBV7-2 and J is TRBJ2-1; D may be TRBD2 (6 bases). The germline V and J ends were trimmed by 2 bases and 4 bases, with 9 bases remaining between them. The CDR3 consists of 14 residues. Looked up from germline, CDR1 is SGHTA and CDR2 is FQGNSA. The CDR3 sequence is CASSLLGGYNEQFF. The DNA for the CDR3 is TGTGCCAGCAGCTTATTGGGGGGATACAATGAGCAGTTCTTC. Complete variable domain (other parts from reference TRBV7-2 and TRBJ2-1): GAGVSQSPSNKVTEKGKDVELRCDPISGHTALYWYRQSLGQGLEFLIYFQGNSAPDKSGLPSDRFSAERTGGSVSTLTIQRTQQEDSAVYLCASSLLGGYNEQFFGPGTRLTVL.

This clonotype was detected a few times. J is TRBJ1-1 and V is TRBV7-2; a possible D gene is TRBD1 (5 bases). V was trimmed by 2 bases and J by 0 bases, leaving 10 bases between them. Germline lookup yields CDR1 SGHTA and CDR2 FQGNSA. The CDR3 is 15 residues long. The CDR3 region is CASSLRQTLNTEAFF. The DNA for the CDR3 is TGTGCCAGCAGCTTACGACAGACATTGAACACTGAAGCTTTCTTT.

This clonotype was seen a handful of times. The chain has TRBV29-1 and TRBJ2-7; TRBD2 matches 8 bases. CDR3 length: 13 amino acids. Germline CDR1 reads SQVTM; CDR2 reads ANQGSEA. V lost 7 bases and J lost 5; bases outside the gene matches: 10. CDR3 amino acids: CSGLSGSPDEQYF. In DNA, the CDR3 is TGCAGCGGCCTGAGCGGGAGCCCCGACGAGCAGTACTTC.

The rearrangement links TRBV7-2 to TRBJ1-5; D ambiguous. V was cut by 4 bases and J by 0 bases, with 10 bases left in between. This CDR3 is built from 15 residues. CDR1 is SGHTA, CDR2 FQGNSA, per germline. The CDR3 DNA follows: TGTGCCAGCAGCTCCCCCGAGGCTAGCAATCAGCCCCAGCATTTT. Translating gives CASSSPEASNQPQHF.

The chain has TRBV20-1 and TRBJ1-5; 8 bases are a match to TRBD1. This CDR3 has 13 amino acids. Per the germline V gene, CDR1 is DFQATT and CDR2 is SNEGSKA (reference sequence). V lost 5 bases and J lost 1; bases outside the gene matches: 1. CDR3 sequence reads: CSAWTGSNQPQHF. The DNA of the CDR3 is TGCAGTGCTTGGACAGGGAGCAATCAGCCCCAGCATTTT.

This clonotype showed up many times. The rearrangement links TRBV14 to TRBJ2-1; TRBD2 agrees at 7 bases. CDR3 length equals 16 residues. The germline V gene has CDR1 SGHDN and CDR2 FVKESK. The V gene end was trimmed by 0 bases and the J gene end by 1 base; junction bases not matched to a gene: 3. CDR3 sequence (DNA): TGTGCCAGCAGCCAAGAGACTAGCTTGTCCTACAATGAGCAGTTCTTC. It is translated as CASSQETSLSYNEQFF.

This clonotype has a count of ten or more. Here the CDR3 DNA reads TGTGCCAGCAGCTTAGCAGCGGGCGCGAACACCGGGGAGCTGTTTTTT. Residues: CASSLAAGANTGELFF. The genes are TRBV7-2 and TRBJ2-2; TRBD2 might be the D (6 bases). The germline V gene has CDR1 SGHTA and CDR2 FQGNSA. Trimming left V 0 bases short and J 0 bases short, with 8 bases between. The CDR3 is 16 residues long.

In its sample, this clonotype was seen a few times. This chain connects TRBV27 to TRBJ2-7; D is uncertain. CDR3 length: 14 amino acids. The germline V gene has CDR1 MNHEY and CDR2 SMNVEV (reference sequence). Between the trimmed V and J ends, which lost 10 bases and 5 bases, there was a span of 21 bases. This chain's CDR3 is CATRTGFSAHEQYF. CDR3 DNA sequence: TGTGCCACCAGAACGGGTTTTAGTGCCCACGAGCAGTACTTC.

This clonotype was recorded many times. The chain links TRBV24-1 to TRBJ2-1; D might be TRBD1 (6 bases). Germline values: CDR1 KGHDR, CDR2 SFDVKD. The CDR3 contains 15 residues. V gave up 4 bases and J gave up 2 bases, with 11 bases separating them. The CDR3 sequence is CATSESGQPYNEQFF. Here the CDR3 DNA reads TGTGCCACCAGTGAGAGCGGACAGCCCTACAATGAGCAGTTCTTC.

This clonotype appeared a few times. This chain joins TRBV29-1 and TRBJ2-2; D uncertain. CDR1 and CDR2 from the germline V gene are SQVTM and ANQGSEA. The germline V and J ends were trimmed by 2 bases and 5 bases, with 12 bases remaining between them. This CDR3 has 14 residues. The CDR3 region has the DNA TGCAGCGTTGAAAACCCCGCGAGGACCGGGGAGCTGTTTTTT. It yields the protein CSVENPARTGELFF.

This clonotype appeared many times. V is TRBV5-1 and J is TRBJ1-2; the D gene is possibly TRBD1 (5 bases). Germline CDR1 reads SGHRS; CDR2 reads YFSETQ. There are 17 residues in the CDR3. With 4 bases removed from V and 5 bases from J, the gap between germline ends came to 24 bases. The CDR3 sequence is CASSRSLVAGLQYGYTF. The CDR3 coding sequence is TGCGCCAGCAGCCGGTCTTTGGTAGCGGGACTTCAATATGGCTACACCTTC.

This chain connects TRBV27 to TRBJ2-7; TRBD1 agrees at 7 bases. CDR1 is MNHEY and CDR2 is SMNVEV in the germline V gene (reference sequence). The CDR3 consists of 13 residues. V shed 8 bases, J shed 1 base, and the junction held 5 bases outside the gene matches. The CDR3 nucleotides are TGTGCCAGCTTGGACAGGTTTTCCTACGAGCAGTACTTC. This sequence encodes CASLDRFSYEQYF.

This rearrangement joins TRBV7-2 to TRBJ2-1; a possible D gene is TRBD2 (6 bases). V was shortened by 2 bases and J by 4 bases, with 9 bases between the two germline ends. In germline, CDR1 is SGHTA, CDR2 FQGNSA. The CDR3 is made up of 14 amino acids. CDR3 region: CASSLSSGYNEQFF. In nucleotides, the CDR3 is TGTGCCAGCAGCTTAAGTAGCGGATACAATGAGCAGTTCTTC.

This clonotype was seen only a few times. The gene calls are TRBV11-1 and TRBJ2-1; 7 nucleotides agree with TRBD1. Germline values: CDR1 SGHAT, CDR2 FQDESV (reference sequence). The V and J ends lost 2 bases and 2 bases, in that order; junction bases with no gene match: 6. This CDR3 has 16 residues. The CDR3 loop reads CASSLPRGGTYNEQFF. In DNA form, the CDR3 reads TGTGCCAGCAGCTTACCGAGAGGGGGCACCTACAATGAGCAGTTCTTC.

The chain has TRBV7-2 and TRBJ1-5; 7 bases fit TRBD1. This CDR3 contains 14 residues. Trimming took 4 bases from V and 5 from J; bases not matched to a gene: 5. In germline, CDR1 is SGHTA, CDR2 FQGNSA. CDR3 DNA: TGTGCCAGCAGCTATGGGACAGCTTATCAGCCCCAGCATTTT. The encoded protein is CASSYGTAYQPQHF.

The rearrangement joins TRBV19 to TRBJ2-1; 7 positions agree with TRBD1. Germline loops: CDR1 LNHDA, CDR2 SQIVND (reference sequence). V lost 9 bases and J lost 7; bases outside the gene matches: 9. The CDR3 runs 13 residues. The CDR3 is CASLPQGMNEQFF. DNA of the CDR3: TGTGCCAGCCTTCCACAGGGGATGAATGAGCAGTTCTTC.

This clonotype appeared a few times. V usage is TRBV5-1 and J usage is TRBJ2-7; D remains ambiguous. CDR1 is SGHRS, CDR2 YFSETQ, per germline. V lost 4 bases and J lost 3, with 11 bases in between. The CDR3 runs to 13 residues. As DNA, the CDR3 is TGCGCCAGCAGCCTTATGGGAAGCTACGAGCAGTACTTC. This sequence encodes CASSLMGSYEQYF.

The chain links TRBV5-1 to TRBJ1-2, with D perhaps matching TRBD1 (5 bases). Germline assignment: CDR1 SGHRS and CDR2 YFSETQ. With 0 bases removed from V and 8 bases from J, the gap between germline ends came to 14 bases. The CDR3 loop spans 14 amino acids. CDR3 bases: TGCGCCAGCAGCTTGGAGGTCCAGGGCAGGGGCTACACCTTC. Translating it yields CASSLEVQGRGYTF.

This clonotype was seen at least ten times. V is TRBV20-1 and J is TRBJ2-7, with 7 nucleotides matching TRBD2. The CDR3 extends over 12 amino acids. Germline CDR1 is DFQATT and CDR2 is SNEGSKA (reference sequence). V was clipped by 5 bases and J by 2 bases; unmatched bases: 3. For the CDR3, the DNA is TGCAGTGCTGGGGGGGTGGCCTACGAGCAGTACTTC. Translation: CSAGGVAYEQYF.

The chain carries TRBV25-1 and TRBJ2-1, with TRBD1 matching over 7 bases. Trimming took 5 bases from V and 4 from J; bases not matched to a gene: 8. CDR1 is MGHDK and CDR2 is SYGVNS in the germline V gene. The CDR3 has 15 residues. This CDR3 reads CASSKGQILYNEQFF. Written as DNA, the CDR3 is TGTGCCAGCAGTAAGGGACAGATCCTATACAATGAGCAGTTCTTC.

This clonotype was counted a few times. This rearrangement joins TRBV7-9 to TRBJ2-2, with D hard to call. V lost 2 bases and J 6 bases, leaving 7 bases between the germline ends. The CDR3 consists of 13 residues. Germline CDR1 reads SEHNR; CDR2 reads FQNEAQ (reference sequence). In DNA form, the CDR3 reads TGTGCCAGCAGCTTACTGGGTTCCGGGGAGCTGTTTTTT. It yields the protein CASSLLGSGELFF. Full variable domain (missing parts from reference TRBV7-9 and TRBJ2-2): DTGVSQNPRHKITKRGQNVTFRCDPISEHNRLYWYRQTLGQGPEFLTYFQNEAQLEKSRLLSDRFSAERPKGSFSTLEIQRTEQGDSAMYLCASSLLGSGELFFGEGSRLTVL.

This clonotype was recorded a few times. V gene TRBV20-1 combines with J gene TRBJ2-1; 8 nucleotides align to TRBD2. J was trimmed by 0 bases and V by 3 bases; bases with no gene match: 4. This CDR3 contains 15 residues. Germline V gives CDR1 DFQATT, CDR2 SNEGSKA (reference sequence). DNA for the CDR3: TGCAGTGCTAGCCCTAGCGGGCCCTCCTACAATGAGCAGTTCTTC. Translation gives CSASPSGPSYNEQFF.

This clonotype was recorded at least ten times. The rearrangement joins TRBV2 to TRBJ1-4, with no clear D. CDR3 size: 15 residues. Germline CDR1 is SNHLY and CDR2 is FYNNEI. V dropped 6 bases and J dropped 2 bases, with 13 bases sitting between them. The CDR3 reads CASRAFGETNEKLFF. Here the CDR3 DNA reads TGTGCCAGCAGGGCCTTCGGGGAGACTAATGAAAAACTGTTTTTT.

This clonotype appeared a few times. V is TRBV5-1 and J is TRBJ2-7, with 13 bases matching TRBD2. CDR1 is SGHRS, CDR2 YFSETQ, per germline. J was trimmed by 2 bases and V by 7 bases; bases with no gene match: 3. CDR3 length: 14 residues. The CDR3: CASRGTSGTYEQYF. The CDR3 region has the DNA TGCGCCAGCCGTGGGACTAGCGGGACCTACGAGCAGTACTTC.

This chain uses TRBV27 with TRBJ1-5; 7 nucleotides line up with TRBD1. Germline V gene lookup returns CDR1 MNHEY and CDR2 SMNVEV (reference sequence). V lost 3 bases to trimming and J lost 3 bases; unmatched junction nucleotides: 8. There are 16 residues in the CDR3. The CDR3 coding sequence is TGTGCCAGCAGTTTTCTTTTCCAGGGGGTCAATCAGCCCCAGCATTTT. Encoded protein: CASSFLFQGVNQPQHF.

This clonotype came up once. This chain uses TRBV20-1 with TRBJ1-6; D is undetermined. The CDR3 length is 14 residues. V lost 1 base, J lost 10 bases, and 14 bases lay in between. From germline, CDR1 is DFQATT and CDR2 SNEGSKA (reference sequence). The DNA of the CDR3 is TGCAGTGCTAGAGTTCCCTCCGATGGATCACCCCTCCACTTT. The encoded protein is CSARVPSDGSPLHF.